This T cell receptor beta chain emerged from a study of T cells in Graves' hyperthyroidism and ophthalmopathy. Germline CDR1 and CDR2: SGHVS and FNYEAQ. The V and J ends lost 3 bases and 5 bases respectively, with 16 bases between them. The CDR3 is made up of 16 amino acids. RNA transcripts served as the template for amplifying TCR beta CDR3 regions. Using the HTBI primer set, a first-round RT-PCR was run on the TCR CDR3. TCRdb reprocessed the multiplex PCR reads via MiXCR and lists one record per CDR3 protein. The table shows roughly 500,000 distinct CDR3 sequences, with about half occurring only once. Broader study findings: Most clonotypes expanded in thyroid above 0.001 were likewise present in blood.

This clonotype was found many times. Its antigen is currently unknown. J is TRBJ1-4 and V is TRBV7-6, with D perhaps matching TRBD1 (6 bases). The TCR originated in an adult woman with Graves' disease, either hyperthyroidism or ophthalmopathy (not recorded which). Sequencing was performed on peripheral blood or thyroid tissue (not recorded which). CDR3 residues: CASSFTSGAGNEKLFF. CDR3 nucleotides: TGTGCCAGCAGCTTTACATCAGGGGCCGGGAATGAAAAACTGTTTTTT.